The 26 T cell receptor beta chains in this list originate from one sample, sequenced in a study of regulatory T cells in long-lasting Graves disease. Described time point: newly diagnosed GD, antithyroid drugs for less than 3 months. After RNA was extracted from PBMCs, the TCR library was made from it. In building TCR beta libraries, iRepertoire HTBI primers were used together with Arm-PCR of CDR3 regions. One entry per CDR3 protein, called by TCRdb with MiXCR from the multiplex PCR reads. The data show some 220,000 distinct CDR3 sequences, roughly a fifth seen once. A further study also used this sample, focusing on T cells in Graves' hyperthyroidism and ophthalmopathy.

The sample in question was peripheral blood mononuclear cells (PBMCs), obtained at new diagnosis, from a patient treated with antithyroid drugs. All receptors derive from a woman younger than 45 with Graves disease.

This clonotype appeared many times. The CDR3 loop is CASSEEAFLDSYGYTF. CDR3 nucleotides: TGTGCCAGCAGTGAAGAGGCATTCCTAGATTCCTATGGCTACACCTTC. This chain connects TRBV2 to TRBJ1-2; D gene ambiguous. Per germline, CDR1 SNHLY and CDR2 FYNNEI. The V end was cut by 1 base, the J end by 4 bases, with 16 bases between. The CDR3 has 16 amino acids.

This clonotype showed up many times. The V call is TRBV25-1, the J call TRBJ1-4; tentatively, D is TRBD1 (5 bases). CDR1 is MGHDK and CDR2 is SYGVNS in the germline V gene. The CDR3 length is 16 residues. V lost 10 bases and J 6 bases, leaving 24 bases between the germline ends. DNA of the CDR3: TGTGCCACCACAAATCCTCAATCCGGGGCGCATGAAAAACTGTTTTTT. This translates into CATTNPQSGAHEKLFF.

For this clonotype: The missing conserved phenylalanine or tryptophan at the end of this CDR3 makes a read error likely. The rearrangement uses TRBV20-1 and TRBJ1-2; D remains unclear. The V gene lost 0 bases and the J gene lost 2 bases, with 13 bases spanning the gap. The CDR3 sequence is 15 residues long. Germline V gives CDR1 DFQATT, CDR2 SNEGSKA (reference sequence). For the CDR3, the DNA is TGCAGTGCTAGAGATCGAAACAGACCAAACTATGGCTACACCCTC. It yields the protein CSARDRNRPNYGYTL.

This CDR3 is CASRLTGTGDYGYTF. The CDR3 region has the DNA TGTGCCAGCAGACTGACCGGGACAGGGGACTATGGCTACACCTTC. The rearrangement uses TRBV12-3 or TRBV12-4 and TRBJ1-2; 10 bases are shared with TRBD1. CDR3 length: 15 amino acids. V dropped 6 bases and J dropped 3; count of bases not matched to a gene: 7.

This chain joins TRBV27 and TRBJ2-2; 11 bases are shared with TRBD1. The CDR3 runs 17 residues. V trimming: 3 bases; J trimming: 7 bases; junction bases outside the gene matches: 10. Per the germline V gene, CDR1 is MNHEY and CDR2 is SMNVEV (reference sequence). The CDR3 coding sequence is TGTGCCAGCAGTTTGGACAGGGGGCGCGGGTTCATCGGGGAGCTGTTTTTT. It yields the protein CASSLDRGRGFIGELFF.

This clonotype was seen many times. The rearrangement uses TRBV6-5 and TRBJ1-1; D uncertain. The ends were cut back, 0 bases at V and 0 bases at J, with 8 bases in the middle. The CDR3 loop spans 15 amino acids. CDR1 is MNHEY, CDR2 SVGAGI, per germline. The CDR3 reads CASSYSVGLNTEAFF. The CDR3 nucleotides read TGTGCCAGCAGTTACTCGGTCGGGCTGAACACTGAAGCTTTCTTT.

This clonotype showed up just a few times. V usage is TRBV6-2 or TRBV6-3 and J usage is TRBJ2-1, with no clear D. In germline, CDR1 is MNHEY, CDR2 SVGEGT. The CDR3 is 16 amino acids. V lost 0 bases and J lost 2, with 11 bases in between. The CDR3: CASSYSELSTYNEQFF. CDR3 DNA: TGTGCCAGCAGTTACTCAGAATTGTCCACCTACAATGAGCAGTTCTTC.

Many counts were recorded for this clonotype. The CDR3 loop is CASRATGINQPQHF. Here the CDR3 DNA reads TGTGCCAGCAGGGCGACAGGGATCAATCAGCCCCAGCATTTT. This chain uses TRBV6-1 with TRBJ1-5; TRBD1 aligns across 7 bases. The CDR3 has 14 amino acids. From germline, CDR1 is MNHNS and CDR2 SASEGT. V was clipped by 6 bases and J by 3 bases; unmatched bases: 5.

This clonotype was seen many times. The chain links TRBV12-3 or TRBV12-4 to TRBJ2-7, with 9 bases fitting TRBD1. V shed 4 bases, J shed 2 bases, and the junction held 3 bases outside the gene matches. The CDR3 totals 14 residues. CDR3: CASSWTGVAYEQYF. In nucleotides, the CDR3 is TGTGCCAGCAGTTGGACAGGGGTTGCCTACGAGCAGTACTTC.

This clonotype was counted ten times or more. The chain links TRBV20-1 to TRBJ2-3, with D perhaps TRBD2 (7 bases). The germline V gene has CDR1 DFQATT and CDR2 SNEGSKA (reference sequence). The length of the CDR3 is 17 residues. V shed 3 bases and J shed 3 bases, with 22 bases lying between them. CDR3 nucleotides: TGCAGTGCTAGGGACCCCGTGCGGGGGCGAGGGACAGATACGCAGTATTTT. Encoded protein: CSARDPVRGRGTDTQYF.

This clonotype has at least ten counts. The gene calls are TRBV2 and TRBJ1-2; 8 nucleotides match TRBD1. The germline CDR1 and CDR2 sequences are SNHLY and FYNNEI. The CDR3 is 13 amino acids. With 2 bases clipped from V and 8 bases from J, the junction kept 4 bases outside the gene matches. The CDR3 sequence is CASSERTGKGYTF. The CDR3 DNA reads TGTGCCAGCAGTGAAAGGACAGGGAAGGGCTACACCTTC.

This clonotype has more than one count but fewer than ten. The chain links TRBV29-1 to TRBJ2-5; TRBD2 agrees at 8 bases. The length of the CDR3 is 13 residues. The V gene end was trimmed by 3 bases and the J gene end by 1 base; junction bases not matched to a gene: 1. The germline CDR1 and CDR2 sequences are SQVTM and ANQGSEA. CDR3 protein: CSVDSGGQETQYF. As DNA, the CDR3 is TGCAGCGTTGACAGCGGGGGCCAAGAGACCCAGTACTTC. The full variable domain, completed using reference TRBV29-1 and TRBJ2-5, is SAVISQKPSRDICQRGTSLTIQCQVDSQVTMMFWYRQQPGQSLTLIATANQGSEATYESGFVIDKFPISRPNLTFSTLTVSNMSPEDSSIYLCSVDSGGQETQYFGPGTRLLVL.

To note about this clonotype: A read error is the likely source, as a far larger clone sits one nucleotide away. The chain uses TRBV2 and TRBJ1-1; a possible D gene is TRBD1 (6 bases). This CDR3 is built from 14 residues. V shed 6 bases and J shed 2 bases, with 13 bases lying between them. CDR1 and CDR2 from the germline V gene are SNHLY and FYNNEI. The CDR3: CASRAGGRNTEAFF. CDR3 sequence (DNA): TGTGCCAGCAGAGCCGGGGGGCGCAACACTGAAGCTTTCTTT.

This clonotype was counted many times. V is TRBV30 and J is TRBJ2-2, with D hard to call. Deletions cut 0 bases from V and 4 bases from J, with 12 bases between. Germline V gene lookup returns CDR1 GTSNPN and CDR2 SVGIG (reference sequence). The CDR3 consists of 15 residues. CDR3 nucleotides: TGTGCCTGGAGTGTAAGCCTAGTAGGCACCGGGGAGCTGTTTTTT. Its translation is CAWSVSLVGTGELFF.

This clonotype was detected many times. The chain carries TRBV18 and TRBJ1-6, with D perhaps TRBD1 (5 bases). Germline CDR1 and CDR2: KGHSH and LQKENI. The V and J ends lost 2 bases and 7 bases respectively, with 12 bases between them. The CDR3 is made up of 15 amino acids. The CDR3 coding sequence is TGTGCCAGCTCACCAGGAGGGGACGGAAATTCACCCCTCCACTTT. It yields the protein CASSPGGDGNSPLHF.

This clonotype has ten or more counts. The rearrangement links TRBV20-1 to TRBJ2-7; TRBD2 aligns across 10 bases. The V gene's germline CDR1 is DFQATT and CDR2 SNEGSKA (reference sequence). V lost 3 bases, J lost 4 bases, and 9 bases stayed unmatched. This CDR3 is built from 15 residues. CDR3 protein: CSARDQTSGIYEQYF. The CDR3 DNA is TGCAGTGCTAGGGATCAAACTAGCGGGATTTACGAGCAGTACTTC.

This clonotype was detected many times. This rearrangement joins TRBV12-3 or TRBV12-4 to TRBJ1-5; 7 positions agree with TRBD1. The CDR3 is made up of 13 amino acids. The junction had 6 bases not matched to a gene; V was cut back by 6 bases and J by 7 bases. CDR3 sequence: CASSYRGEQPQHF. CDR3 bases: TGTGCCAGCAGCTACAGGGGAGAACAGCCCCAGCATTTT.

This clonotype showed up many times. This chain uses TRBV11-2 with TRBJ2-1; TRBD2 matches 14 bases. The CDR3 covers 17 residues. Germline CDR1 reads SGHAT; CDR2 reads FQNNGV. V trimming: 3 bases; J trimming: 6 bases; junction bases outside the gene matches: 7. The CDR3 DNA follows: TGTGCCAGCAGCTTGACCCCCGGGACTAGCGGGAGCAATGAGCAGTTCTTC. Translated, it gives CASSLTPGTSGSNEQFF.

The V and J genes are TRBV2 and TRBJ2-5; D gene uncertain. Trimming cost V 5 bases and J 2 bases, with 15 bases left between them. This CDR3 region has 15 residues. Germline assignment: CDR1 SNHLY and CDR2 FYNNEI. The CDR3 region has the DNA TGTGCCAGCAGTCCTACCTTTCTGACACAAGAGACCCAGTACTTC. Translating it yields CASSPTFLTQETQYF.

This clonotype has ten or more counts. This rearrangement joins TRBV18 to TRBJ1-1; D is perhaps TRBD1 (5 bases). V gave up 4 bases and J gave up 3 bases, with 15 bases separating them. CDR1 and CDR2 from the germline V gene are KGHSH and LQKENI. The CDR3 is 15 residues long. Written as DNA, the CDR3 is TGTGCCAGCTCACAAAACCGGGGGGGACACACTGAAGCTTTCTTT. This sequence encodes CASSQNRGGHTEAFF. Full variable domain (outside the CDR3, taken from reference TRBV18 and TRBJ1-1): NAGVMQNPRHLVRRRGQEARLRCSPMKGHSHVYWYRQLPEEGLKFMVYLQKENIIDESGMPKERFSAEFPKEGPSILRIQQVVRGDSAAYFCASSQNRGGHTEAFFGQGTRLTVV.

This rearrangement joins TRBV30 to TRBJ2-2, with a weak D call TRBD2 (5 bases). Germline lookup yields CDR1 GTSNPN and CDR2 SVGIG (reference sequence). The CDR3 sequence is 13 residues long. V lost 3 bases to trimming and J lost 10 bases, with 15 bases between them. The CDR3 DNA sequence: TGTGCCTGGAGCCAACGGGGAACGGAGGAGCTGTTTTTT. Its protein product is CAWSQRGTEELFF.

This clonotype was picked up many times. The genes are TRBV28 and TRBJ1-5; D unclear. The V end was cut by 3 bases, the J end by 2 bases, with 20 bases between. The CDR3 runs to 18 residues. Germline loops: CDR1 MDHEN, CDR2 SYDVKM. CDR3 sequence reads: CASSLGMAGFGGNQPQHF. CDR3 DNA: TGTGCCAGCAGTTTGGGAATGGCGGGGTTCGGCGGCAATCAGCCCCAGCATTTT.

This clonotype appeared many times. The chain uses TRBV29-1 and TRBJ2-1, with TRBD1 identical over 12 bases. CDR1 and CDR2 (germline): SQVTM, ANQGSEA. The CDR3 runs 12 residues. V gave up 8 bases and J gave up 9 bases; unmatched junction bases: 5. This chain's CDR3 is CSPWDRGPEQFF. The CDR3 coding sequence is TGCAGCCCCTGGGACAGGGGGCCTGAGCAGTTCTTC.

This clonotype was detected many times. This chain links TRBV28 with TRBJ1-4; D unclear. V lost 3 bases to trimming and J lost 7 bases, with 9 bases between them. This CDR3 spans 13 amino acids. The germline V gene has CDR1 MDHEN and CDR2 SYDVKM. The CDR3 protein is CASSFGRSEKLFF. The CDR3 nucleotides are TGTGCCAGCAGTTTTGGTCGGAGTGAAAAACTGTTTTTT. Filled out from reference TRBV28 and TRBJ1-4, the complete variable domain reads DVKVTQSSRYLVKRTGEKVFLECVQDMDHENMFWYRQDPGLGLRLIYFSYDVKMKEKGDIPEGYSVSREKKERFSLILESASTNQTSMYLCASSFGRSEKLFFGSGTQLSVL.

This clonotype was observed many times. The V and J genes are TRBV6-1 and TRBJ2-7, with TRBD1 matching 12 bases. The V segment lost 6 bases and the J segment 6 bases; nucleotides outside the gene matches: 9. The CDR3 is 15 residues long. Germline V CDR1 and CDR2: MNHNS, SASEGT. CDR3 sequence reads: CASRERGTGGIEQYF. In DNA, the CDR3 is TGTGCCAGCAGAGAACGAGGGACAGGGGGCATCGAGCAGTACTTC.

This clonotype was observed many times. The rearrangement links TRBV28 to TRBJ2-7, with D unresolved. Per the germline V gene, CDR1 is MDHEN and CDR2 is SYDVKM. Trimming left V 10 bases short and J 5 bases short, with 12 bases between. The CDR3 runs 11 residues. Here the CDR3 DNA reads TGTGCCACCAAACTGCACGACGAGCAGTACTTC. It yields the protein CATKLHDEQYF.